This T cell receptor (beta chain) was sequenced for a study of T-cell reconstitution after alpha-beta-depleted transplantation in children. Notes on the study in general: There were some patients whose high TCRbeta diversity at day 60 came from surviving recipient T cells and thymic progenitors.

Per germline, CDR1 DFQATT and CDR2 SNEGSKA (reference sequence). CDR3 length equals 12 residues. V gave up 6 bases and J gave up 1 base, with 7 bases separating them. The library targeted TCRbeta and was prepared with unique molecular identifiers. MiXCR was run by TCRdb on the PCR reads, yielding one entry per CDR3 protein. Of under 300,000 distinct CDR3 sequences in the sample, around a tenth were seen once. This clonotype appeared many times. Its antigen is as yet unknown. The sequence was obtained from a male patient aged 2-9 years who had a stem cell transplant for chronic granulomatous disease, so the T cells may come from the graft donor. This chain uses TRBV20-1 with TRBJ1-5; no clear D. Source: peripheral blood, taken 180 days after TCRalphabeta/CD19-depleted stem cell transplant. The CDR3 DNA sequence: TGCAGTGCCATCGGGAGCAATCAGCCCCAGCATTTT. Amino acids: CSAIGSNQPQHF.